This TCR beta chain came from a study of Graves' ophthalmopathy and Graves' hyperthyroidism. Study-level results: Appearing in blood as well were most expanded thyroid clonotypes above 0.001 frequency. At around 70% sensitivity and 72.22% specificity, the model predicted progression of the ophthalmopathy.

The CDR3 extends over 14 amino acids. V lost 6 bases, J lost 5 bases, and 10 bases stayed unmatched. TCR beta CDR3 regions were amplified from RNA transcripts. Second-round multiplex PCR came after a first-round RT-PCR that employed HTBI primers. Each CDR3 protein gets one entry after TCRdb re-called the multiplex PCR reads with MiXCR. This table holds about 1.1 million distinct CDR3 sequences, roughly 35% found once. This clonotype turned up a few times. Its antigen is currently unknown. This TCR was recovered from an adult man with Graves' hyperthyroidism. This chain uses TRBV12-3 or TRBV12-4 with TRBJ2-7; 7 nucleotides line up with TRBD2. The specimen was peripheral blood or thyroid tissue (not recorded which). In DNA form, the CDR3 reads TGTGCCAGCAGCGCCCGGGGGGAGTGGGACGAGCAGTACTTC. Translation: CASSARGEWDEQYF.